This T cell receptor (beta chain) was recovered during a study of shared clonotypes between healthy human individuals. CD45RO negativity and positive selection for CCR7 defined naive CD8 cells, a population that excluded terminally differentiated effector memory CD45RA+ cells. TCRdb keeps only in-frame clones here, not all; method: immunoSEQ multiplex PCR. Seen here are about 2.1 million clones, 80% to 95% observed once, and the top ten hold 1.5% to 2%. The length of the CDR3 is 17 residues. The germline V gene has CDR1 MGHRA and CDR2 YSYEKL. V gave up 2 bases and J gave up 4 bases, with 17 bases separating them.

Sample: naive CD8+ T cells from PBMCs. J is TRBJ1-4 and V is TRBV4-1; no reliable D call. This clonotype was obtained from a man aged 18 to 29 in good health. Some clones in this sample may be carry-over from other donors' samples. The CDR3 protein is CASSQPYLDGYNEKLFF. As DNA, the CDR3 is TGCGCCAGCAGCCAACCATACCTGGACGGATATAATGAAAAACTGTTTTTT.